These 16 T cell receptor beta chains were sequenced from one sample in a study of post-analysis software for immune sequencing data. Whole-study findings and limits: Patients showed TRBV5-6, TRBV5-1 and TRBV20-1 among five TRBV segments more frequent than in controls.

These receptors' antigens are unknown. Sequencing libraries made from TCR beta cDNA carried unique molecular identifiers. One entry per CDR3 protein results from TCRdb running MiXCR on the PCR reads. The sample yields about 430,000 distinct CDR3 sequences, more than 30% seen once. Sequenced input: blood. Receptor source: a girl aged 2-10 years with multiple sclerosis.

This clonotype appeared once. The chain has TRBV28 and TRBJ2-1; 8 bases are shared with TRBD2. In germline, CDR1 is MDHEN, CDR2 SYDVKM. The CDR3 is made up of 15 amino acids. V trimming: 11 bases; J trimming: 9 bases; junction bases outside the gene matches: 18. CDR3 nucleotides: TGTGCCGGCATCCCCGGTGCCGGGGGGGCCTTTGAGCAGTTCTTC. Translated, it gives CAGIPGAGGAFEQFF.

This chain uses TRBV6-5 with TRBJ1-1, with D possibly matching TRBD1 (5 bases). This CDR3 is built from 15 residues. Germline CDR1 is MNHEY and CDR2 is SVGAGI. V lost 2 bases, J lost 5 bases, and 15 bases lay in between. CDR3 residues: CASSYARAGWTEAFF. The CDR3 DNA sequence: TGTGCCAGCAGTTACGCCAGGGCGGGGTGGACTGAAGCTTTCTTT.

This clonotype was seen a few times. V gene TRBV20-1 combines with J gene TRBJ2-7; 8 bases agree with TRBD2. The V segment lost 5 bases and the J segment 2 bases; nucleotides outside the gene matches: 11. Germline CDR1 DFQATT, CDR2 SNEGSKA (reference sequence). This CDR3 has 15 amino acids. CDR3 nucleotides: TGCAGTGCTTTACGTCTAGCGGGTGACACCTACGAGCAGTACTTC. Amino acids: CSALRLAGDTYEQYF.

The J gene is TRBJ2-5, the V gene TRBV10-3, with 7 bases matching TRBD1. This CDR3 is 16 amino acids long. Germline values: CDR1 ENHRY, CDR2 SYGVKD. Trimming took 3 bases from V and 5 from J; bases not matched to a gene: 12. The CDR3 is CAISDVSVGGDETQYF. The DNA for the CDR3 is TGTGCCATCAGTGATGTATCGGTAGGGGGCGATGAGACCCAGTACTTC.

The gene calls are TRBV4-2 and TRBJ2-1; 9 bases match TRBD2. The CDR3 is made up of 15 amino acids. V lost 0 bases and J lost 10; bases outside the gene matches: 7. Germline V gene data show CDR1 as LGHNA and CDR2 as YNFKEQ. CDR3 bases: TGTGCCAGCAGCCAAGAAACTAGCGGGCAGGGGGAGCAGTTCTTC. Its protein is CASSQETSGQGEQFF.

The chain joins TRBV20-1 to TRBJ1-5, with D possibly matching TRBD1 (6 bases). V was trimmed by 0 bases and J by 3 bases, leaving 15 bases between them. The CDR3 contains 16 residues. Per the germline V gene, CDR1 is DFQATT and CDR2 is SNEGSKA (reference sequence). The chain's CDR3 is CSAREVKGGTNQPQHF. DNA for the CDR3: TGCAGTGCTAGAGAGGTAAAAGGGGGTACCAATCAGCCCCAGCATTTT.

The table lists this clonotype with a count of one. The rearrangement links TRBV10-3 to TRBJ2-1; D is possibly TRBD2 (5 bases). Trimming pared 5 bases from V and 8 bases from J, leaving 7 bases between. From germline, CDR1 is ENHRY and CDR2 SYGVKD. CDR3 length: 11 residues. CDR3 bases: TGTGCCATCAGTTTGCGGGATGAGCAGTTCTTC. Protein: CAISLRDEQFF.

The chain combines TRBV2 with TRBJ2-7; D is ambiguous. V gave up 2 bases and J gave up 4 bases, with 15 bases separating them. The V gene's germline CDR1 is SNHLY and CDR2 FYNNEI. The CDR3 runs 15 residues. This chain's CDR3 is CASSEPPKLPYEQYF. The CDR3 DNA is TGTGCCAGCAGTGAACCCCCCAAACTACCTTACGAGCAGTACTTC.

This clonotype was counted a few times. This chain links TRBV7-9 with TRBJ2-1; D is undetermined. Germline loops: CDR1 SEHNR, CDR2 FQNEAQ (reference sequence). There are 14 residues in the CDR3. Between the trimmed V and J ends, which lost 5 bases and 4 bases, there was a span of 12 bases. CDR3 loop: CASSPPDGYNEQFF. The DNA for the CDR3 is TGTGCCAGCAGCCCTCCGGACGGTTACAATGAGCAGTTCTTC.

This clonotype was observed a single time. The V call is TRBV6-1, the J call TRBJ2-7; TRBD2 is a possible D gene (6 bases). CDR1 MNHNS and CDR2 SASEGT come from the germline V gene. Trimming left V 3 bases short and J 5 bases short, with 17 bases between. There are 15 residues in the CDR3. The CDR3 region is CASSDGRDYTHEQYF. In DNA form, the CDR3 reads TGTGCCAGCAGTGACGGGAGAGACTATACCCACGAGCAGTACTTC.

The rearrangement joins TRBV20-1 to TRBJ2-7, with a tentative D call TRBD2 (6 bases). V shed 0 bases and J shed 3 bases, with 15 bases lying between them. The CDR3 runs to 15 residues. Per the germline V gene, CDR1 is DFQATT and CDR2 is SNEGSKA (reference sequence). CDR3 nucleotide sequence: TGCAGTGCTAGAGATAACAGAAAGACTAGCTACGAGCAGTACTTC. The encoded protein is CSARDNRKTSYEQYF.

This CDR3 reads CASSIGGTGNEQYF. The CDR3, as DNA: TGTGCCAGCAGCATCGGCGGGACAGGGAACGAGCAGTACTTC. The rearrangement uses TRBV28 and TRBJ2-7, with 9 bases matching TRBD1. The CDR3 is made up of 14 amino acids. Germline CDR1 reads MDHEN; CDR2 reads SYDVKM. V shed 6 bases and J 5 bases; nucleotides not matched to a gene: 8.

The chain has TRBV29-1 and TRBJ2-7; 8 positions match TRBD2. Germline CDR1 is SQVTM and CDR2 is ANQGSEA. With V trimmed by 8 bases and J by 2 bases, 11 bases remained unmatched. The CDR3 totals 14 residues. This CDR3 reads CSPQRSGGPYEQYF. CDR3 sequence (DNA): TGCAGCCCTCAAAGAAGCGGGGGACCCTACGAGCAGTACTTC.

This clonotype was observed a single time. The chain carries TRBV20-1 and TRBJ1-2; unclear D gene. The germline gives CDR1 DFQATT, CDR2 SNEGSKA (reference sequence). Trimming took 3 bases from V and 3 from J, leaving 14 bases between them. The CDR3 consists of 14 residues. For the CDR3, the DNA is TGCAGTGCTAGTTCCAGCCAAACCTACTATGGCTACACCTTC. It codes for CSASSSQTYYGYTF.

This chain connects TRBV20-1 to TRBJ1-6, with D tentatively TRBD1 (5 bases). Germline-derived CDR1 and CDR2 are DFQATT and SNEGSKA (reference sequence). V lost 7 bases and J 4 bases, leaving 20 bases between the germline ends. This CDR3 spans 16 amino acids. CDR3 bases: TGCAGTGTCCCTTATGGGTGGGACCTATATAATTCACCCCTCCACTTT. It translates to CSVPYGWDLYNSPLHF.

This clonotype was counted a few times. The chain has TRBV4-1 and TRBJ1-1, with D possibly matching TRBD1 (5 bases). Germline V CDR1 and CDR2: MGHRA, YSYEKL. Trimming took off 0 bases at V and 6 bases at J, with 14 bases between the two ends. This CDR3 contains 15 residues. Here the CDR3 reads CASSQDIEGLPEAFF. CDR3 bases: TGCGCCAGCAGCCAAGATATAGAGGGGCTTCCTGAAGCTTTCTTT.